The rows below give T cell receptor beta chains drawn from one sample of a study of beta chain features in type 1 diabetes. Assay used: immunoSEQ multiplex PCR; TCRdb lists only in-frame clones, some missing. The sample contains roughly 400,000 clones, around a tenth of which appear only once. The material sequenced was central memory CD4+ T cells from blood. The receptors come from a man younger than 40 with type 1 diabetes. Each CDR3 is given with its conserved first and last residue. Fields, in order: J gene, clone size, V gene, D gene, CDR3 DNA, CDR3 protein. A D gene is named only where the DNA matches it firmly. Clone size, where shown, is once, few, many, or a class for clones that have expanded.

TRBJ2-1,few,TRBV28,TRBD2,TGTGCCAGCAGAACTAGCGGGAGATCTTACAATGAGCAGTTCTTC,CASRTSGRSYNEQFF
TRBJ2-7,few,TRBV10-3,.,TGTGCCAGCAGGGATACGACCTACGAGCAGTACTTC,CASRDTTYEQYF
TRBJ2-7,.,TRBV11-2,TRBD1,TGTGCCAGCAGCTCCCCGGGACAGGGGACACCCTACGAGCAGTACTTC,CASSSPGQGTPYEQYF
TRBJ1-1,few,TRBV7-9,.,TGTGCCAGCAGCTTTATGGAAAGCACTGAAGCTTTCTTT,CASSFMESTEAFF
TRBJ1-2,.,TRBV11-2,.,TGTGCCAGCAGCTTTCCCGGGTCTAATGGCTACACCTTC,CASSFPGSNGYTF
TRBJ1-1,many,TRBV7-3,.,TGTGCCAGCAGCTTAAGCGCAGTCAACCCTGAAGCTTTCTTT,CASSLSAVNPEAFF
TRBJ1-2,few,TRBV29-1,.,TGCAGCGTTGGGGCGGTGGATGGCTACACCTTC,CSVGAVDGYTF
TRBJ2-7,few,TRBV2,TRBD1,TGTGCCAGCAGTAGACAGGGGACCGAGCAGTACTTC,CASSRQGTEQYF
TRBJ2-5,few,TRBV7-8,TRBD2,TGTGCCAGCAGCCACCGGGGACTAGCGGAAGAGACCCAGTACTTC,CASSHRGLAEETQYF
TRBJ2-5,.,TRBV6-1,TRBD2,TGTGCCAGCACCTCACTAGCGGGAGAAGAGACCCAGTACTTC,CASTSLAGEETQYF
TRBJ2-7,few,TRBV19,.,TGTGCCAGTAGTCCTACCGCCAGAAACTACGAGCAGTACTTC,CASSPTARNYEQYF
TRBJ2-7,.,TRBV7-9,.,TGTGCCAGCAGCTTAGACAGACCTTCCTACGAGCAGTACTTC,CASSLDRPSYEQYF
TRBJ1-5,.,TRBV9,.,TGTGCCAGCGTCCTGGGACGGGGTAATCAGCCCCAGCATTTT,CASVLGRGNQPQHF
TRBJ2-7,.,TRBV5-4,.,TGTGCCAGCTCCCGTCGGGGCAGGGTGCATATGACGGACTACGAGCAGTACTTC,CASSRRGRVHMTDYEQYF
TRBJ1-5,.,TRBV9,.,TGTGCCAGCAGCGTAGGGACCCATAGCAATCAGCCCCAGCATTTT,CASSVGTHSNQPQHF
TRBJ2-3,.,TRBV5-1,.,TGCGCCAGCAGCTTCGGCGATACGCAGTATTTT,CASSFGDTQYF
TRBJ2-7,few,TRBV27,TRBD2,TGTGCCAGCAGTTTCTCAGCTAGCGGGAGCTCCTACGAGCAGTACTTC,CASSFSASGSSYEQYF
TRBJ2-7,many,TRBV7-8,.,TGTGCCAGCAGCTTAGCGTTAGGCCGAAGCTCCTACGAGCAGTACTTC,CASSLALGRSSYEQYF
TRBJ1-2,.,TRBV9,.,TGTGCCAGCAGCGTAGCTCTTACTAAGTATGGCTACACCTTC,CASSVALTKYGYTF
TRBJ2-1,few,TRBV4-1,TRBD2,TGCGCCAGCAGCCAAGCGGGAGGAGGTCGGATTTACAATGAGCAGTTCTTC,CASSQAGGGRIYNEQFF
TRBJ2-5,few,TRBV2,.,TGTGCCAGCAGTCGTGACATTAAAGAGACCCAGTACTTC,CASSRDIKETQYF
TRBJ2-1,.,TRBV5-1,TRBD2,TGCGCCAGCATGCTTAGCGGGAGGGCCCCATCCTACAATGAGCAGTTCTTC,CASMLSGRAPSYNEQFF
TRBJ2-2,many,TRBV2,TRBD1,TGTGCCTCCAAGGGGGACAGTTCTACCGGGGAGCTGTTTTTT,CASKGDSSTGELFF
TRBJ2-1,few,TRBV6-6,.,TGTGCCAGCAGTTACGGGGGGCCAGACTACAATGAGCAGTTCTTC,CASSYGGPDYNEQFF
TRBJ2-1,few,TRBV5-4,TRBD2,TGTGCCAGCAGCTTGGAGGGACTAGCGGGAGGGGTCAATGAGCAGTTCTTC,CASSLEGLAGGVNEQFF
TRBJ2-3,few,TRBV30,.,TGTGCCTGGAATCGGGCGGGCAGAGGACCAGATACGCAGTATTTT,CAWNRAGRGPDTQYF
TRBJ2-5,.,TRBV29-1,TRBD2,TGCAGCGTGGTCGTAGCGGGAGCAGAGACCCAGTACTTC,CSVVVAGAETQYF
TRBJ2-7,many,TRBV10-3,.,TGTGCCATCAGTGAGGGGCAGGCGGACTCCTACGAGCAGTACTTC,CAISEGQADSYEQYF
TRBJ1-5,.,TRBV5-6,.,TGTGCCAGCAGCTTGTATAGTCGGGCAGCAAGCAATCAGCCCCAGCATTTT,CASSLYSRAASNQPQHF
TRBJ2-4,few,TRBV27,.,TGTGCCAGCAGGTGGGGGGGGCTGGAAAACATTCAGTACTTC,CASRWGGLENIQYF
TRBJ2-3,.,TRBV7-6,.,TGTGCCAGCAGCTTAGATGACTTCGGTTCGTCCACAGATACGCAGTATTTT,CASSLDDFGSSTDTQYF
TRBJ2-7,.,TRBV10-3,.,TGTGCCATCAGTGAATCTAGCGCCACCTACGAGCAGTACTTC,CAISESSATYEQYF
TRBJ2-4,many,TRBV28,TRBD2,TGTGCCAGCAGGGGAGGGTGGGGAAACATTCAGTACTTC,CASRGGWGNIQYF
TRBJ2-4,many,TRBV15,.,TGTGCCACCAGCAGAGATCGGGGAGGTGGGAACATTCAGTACTTC,CATSRDRGGGNIQYF
TRBJ1-3,many,TRBV30,.,TGTGCCTGGAGTGTAGGGGGGAATCGACGGAACACCATATATTTT,CAWSVGGNRRNTIYF
TRBJ2-3,few,TRBV7-2,.,TGTGCCAGCAGCTGGGTGGGAGGTAGAGATACGCAGTATTTT,CASSWVGGRDTQYF
TRBJ1-3,few,TRBV28,.,TGTGCCAGCAGTTTAGGGGGATCCCCCTCCTCTGGAAACACCATATATTTT,CASSLGGSPSSGNTIYF
TRBJ2-3,many,TRBV10-3,TRBD2,TGTGCCATCAGTCCTAGCGGGAGAGGAGATACGCAGTATTTT,CAISPSGRGDTQYF
TRBJ2-5,few,TRBV7-2,TRBD1,TGTGCCAGCAGCGACGACAGGGGAGGAGAGACCCAGTACTTC,CASSDDRGGETQYF
TRBJ2-5,.,TRBV30,TRBD2,TGTGCCTGGAGGGGGAGGGGACTTAGGGAGACCCAGTACTTC,CAWRGRGLRETQYF
TRBJ1-4,many,TRBV7-9,.,TGTGCCAGCAGCCTAGGGAGAGCAACTAATGAAAAACTGTTTTTT,CASSLGRATNEKLFF
TRBJ2-1,many,TRBV7-3,TRBD2,TGTGCCAGCAGCTTGACTAGCGCAATCAATGAGCAGTTCTTC,CASSLTSAINEQFF
TRBJ2-1,.,TRBV6-5,.,TGTGCCAGCAGTTACCAGGACAATGAGCAGTTCTTC,CASSYQDNEQFF
TRBJ2-6,.,TRBV10-3,.,TGTGCCATCAGTGGCCCCTCAGTCCACCTGGCCAACGTCCTGACTTTC,CAISGPSVHLANVLTF
TRBJ2-7,many,TRBV27,.,TGTGCCAGCAGCCCTACAGGCTCGAGAGAGCAGTACTTC,CASSPTGSREQYF
TRBJ2-7,few,TRBV28,.,TGTGCCAGCAGTTTAGGTCAGGCTGCCTACGAGCAGTACTTC,CASSLGQAAYEQYF
TRBJ1-5,many,TRBV4-1,.,TGCGCCAGCAGCCGAACAGGGAATCAGCCCCAGCATTTT,CASSRTGNQPQHF
TRBJ1-4,.,TRBV28,.,TGTGCCAGCAGTTTTCCCACCCTGACTGAGGCGAACGGTGAAAAACTGTTTTTT,CASSFPTLTEANGEKLFF
TRBJ1-5,few,TRBV7-8,TRBD1,TGTGCCAGCAGCCTACGCTCCGGGACAGAGAATCAGCCCCAGCATTTT,CASSLRSGTENQPQHF
TRBJ2-7,few,TRBV11-2,TRBD1,TGTGCCACCTCACAGGGGGAACTCTACGAGCAGTACTTC,CATSQGELYEQYF
TRBJ1-1,.,TRBV30,.,TGTGCCTGGAGTGTAGACCTACCTGAAGCTTTCTTT,CAWSVDLPEAFF
TRBJ2-5,few,TRBV7-2,.,TGTGCCAGCAGTCTGGCTTTTCAAGAGACCCAGTACTTC,CASSLAFQETQYF
TRBJ1-3,.,TRBV11-2,.,TGTGCCAGCAGCCCTGGGGGAGGAGGAAACACCATATATTTT,CASSPGGGGNTIYF
TRBJ2-7,once,TRBV5-4,TRBD2,TGTGCCAGCAGATCGGGACTAGCGCTCGACGAGCAGTACTTC,CASRSGLALDEQYF
TRBJ2-7,few,TRBV4-2,.,TGTGCCAGCAGCCAAGAGCGGAACTCCTACGAGCAGTACTTC,CASSQERNSYEQYF
TRBJ2-1,.,TRBV7-2,.,TGTGCCAGCAGCTTAGCGGGAGTTAGCAACAATGAGCAGTTCTTC,CASSLAGVSNNEQFF
TRBJ2-3,.,TRBV7-6,TRBD1,TGTGCCAGCAGCCCAAGACCGGGACAGAGCACAGATACGCAGTATTTT,CASSPRPGQSTDTQYF